The next 20 T cell receptor beta chains were all read from a single sample in a study of blood T cell repertoires in COVID-19. Data came from immunoSEQ multiplex PCR; TCRdb stores just in-frame clones and leaves some out. The sample carries just over 250,000 clones, around 80% recorded once. The sample consisted of PBMCs or T cells enriched from blood (not recorded which). The receptor source for this set is a man aged 25-40 years with acute COVID-19.

The rearrangement uses TRBV9 and TRBJ1-5; D possibly corresponds to TRBD1 (5 bases). V lost 8 bases and J lost 4, with 13 bases in between. Germline CDR1 reads SGDLS; CDR2 reads YYNGEE. The length of the CDR3 is 13 residues. The CDR3 DNA follows: TGTGCCAGACAAGACAGTCAAAATCAGCCCCAGCATTTT. Translated, it gives CARQDSQNQPQHF.

This CDR3 reads CSGGQGAGTEAFF. In DNA form, the CDR3 reads TGCAGCGGCGGTCAGGGGGCAGGAACTGAAGCTTTCTTT. J is TRBJ1-1 and V is TRBV29-1; 8 nucleotides align to TRBD1. Germline V gene data show CDR1 as SQVTM and CDR2 as ANQGSEA. The CDR3 totals 13 residues. The J segment lost 5 bases and the V segment lost 7 bases, leaving 9 bases of the junction unmatched.

The genes are TRBV4-2 and TRBJ1-4; D possibly corresponds to TRBD1 (6 bases). Germline V lookup: CDR1 LGHNA, CDR2 YNFKEQ. This CDR3 is built from 15 residues. The V end was cut by 4 bases, the J end by 6 bases, with 15 bases between. The chain's CDR3 is CASSLQGRVDEKLFF. The CDR3 DNA reads as TGTGCCAGCAGCCTTCAGGGGAGGGTGGATGAAAAACTGTTTTTT.

This clone appeared once. This chain connects TRBV6-5 to TRBJ1-2, with a tentative D call TRBD1 (5 bases). Trimming left V 2 bases short and J 8 bases short, with 12 bases between. The germline gives CDR1 MNHEY, CDR2 SVGAGI. The CDR3 loop spans 13 amino acids. In nucleotides, the CDR3 is TGTGCCAGCAGTTACAAGGGCAGGGAAGGCTACACCTTC. This gives the protein CASSYKGREGYTF.

The rearrangement joins TRBV7-8 to TRBJ1-1; D gene ambiguous. CDR1 is SGHVS, CDR2 FQNEAQ, per germline. The CDR3 runs 16 residues. Trimming left V 2 bases short and J 2 bases short, with 15 bases between. As DNA, the CDR3 is TGTGCCAGCAGCTTACTAGGAGGGCGGGGAAACACTGAAGCTTTCTTT. Translating gives CASSLLGGRGNTEAFF.

The table lists this clone with a few counts. The gene calls are TRBV5-1 and TRBJ1-5, with D unclear. Trimming removed 4 bases from V and 0 bases from J, with 8 bases in between. Germline V lookup: CDR1 SGHRS, CDR2 YFSETQ. This CDR3 region has 14 residues. CDR3 protein: CASSADYSNQPQHF. The CDR3 bases are TGCGCCAGCAGCGCGGACTATAGCAATCAGCCCCAGCATTTT.

This clone came up a few times. The CDR3 nucleotides are TGTGCCAGCAGCTTCTCGGGGACTAATGAAAAACTGTTTTTT. Protein sequence: CASSFSGTNEKLFF. The V call is TRBV7-9, the J call TRBJ1-4; the D is unclear. The germline V and J ends were trimmed by 3 bases and 2 bases, with 7 bases remaining between them. Germline CDR1 is SEHNR and CDR2 is FQNEAQ (reference sequence). The length of the CDR3 is 14 residues. Using reference TRBV7-9 and TRBJ1-4 for the parts outside the CDR3, the full variable domain is DTGVSQNPRHKITKRGQNVTFRCDPISEHNRLYWYRQTLGQGPEFLTYFQNEAQLEKSRLLSDRFSAERPKGSFSTLEIQRTEQGDSAMYLCASSFSGTNEKLFFGSGTQLSVL.

The chain is built from TRBV11-3 and TRBJ2-2; possible D gene TRBD1, 5 bases. V lost 6 bases, J lost 0 bases, and 11 bases lay in between. The germline gives CDR1 SGHNT, CDR2 YENEEA. The CDR3 length is 15 residues. CDR3 loop: CASSRPTANTGELFF. Here the CDR3 DNA reads TGTGCCAGCAGTCGCCCGACAGCGAACACCGGGGAGCTGTTTTTT.

This chain connects TRBV6-5 to TRBJ1-5; the D gene is possibly TRBD1 (6 bases). CDR1 is MNHEY, CDR2 SVGAGI, per germline. This CDR3 comprises 14 residues. Trimming took 7 bases from V and 7 from J, leaving 17 bases between them. CDR3 nucleotide sequence: TGTGCCAGCATAACTCCAGGGGAGGGCCAGCCCCAGCATTTT. This codes for CASITPGEGQPQHF.

CDR3 DNA: TGTGCCAGCAGTGAAGTCGGGGGGGCCGACATGGAAGAGCAGTTCTTC. Protein sequence: CASSEVGGADMEEQFF. The J gene is TRBJ2-1, the V gene TRBV6-1; TRBD2 agrees at 8 bases. The CDR3 contains 16 residues. The V segment lost 1 base and the J segment 10 bases; nucleotides outside the gene matches: 12. CDR1 is MNHNS, CDR2 SASEGT, per germline.

This chain uses TRBV12-3 or TRBV12-4 with TRBJ2-1, with TRBD2 identical over 10 bases. J was trimmed by 14 bases and V by 6 bases; bases with no gene match: 1. The CDR3 runs to 10 residues. The CDR3 loop reads CASRGTSEFF. CDR3 nucleotide sequence: TGTGCCAGCAGGGGGACTAGCGAGTTCTTC.

The chain carries TRBV6-5 and TRBJ1-1; D is ambiguous. Trimming shortened V by 6 bases and J by 8 bases, and 10 bases separated the two germline ends. The CDR3 totals 11 residues. Per the germline V gene, CDR1 is MNHEY and CDR2 is SVGAGI. The CDR3 DNA reads TGTGCCAGCAGGGGCTCCCTGGAAGCTTTCTTT. Residues: CASRGSLEAFF.

This chain links TRBV29-1 with TRBJ1-2; D is possibly TRBD1 (6 bases). V was pared by 6 bases and J by 1 base, with 6 bases between. CDR3 size: 11 residues. CDR1 and CDR2 from the germline V gene are SQVTM and ANQGSEA. CDR3 DNA sequence: TGCAGCGTGGACAGTAACTATGGCTACACCTTC. It is translated as CSVDSNYGYTF.

The genes are TRBV2 and TRBJ1-1; D unresolved. V lost 6 bases, J lost 3 bases, and 11 bases lay in between. Germline V gene data show CDR1 as SNHLY and CDR2 as FYNNEI. This CDR3 has 13 amino acids. The CDR3 protein is CASSPNGDTEAFF. In nucleotides, the CDR3 is TGTGCCAGCAGCCCCAACGGGGACACTGAAGCTTTCTTT.

The chain is built from TRBV6-1 and TRBJ1-1; D unresolved. The length of the CDR3 is 15 residues. Germline CDR1 reads MNHNS; CDR2 reads SASEGT. V lost 1 base to trimming and J lost 5 bases, with 14 bases between them. CDR3 residues: CASSEVATARTEAFF. CDR3 in DNA: TGTGCCAGCAGTGAAGTAGCCACGGCGAGGACTGAAGCTTTCTTT.

The chain combines TRBV10-3 with TRBJ2-1, with 10 bases matching TRBD2. CDR3 length: 14 residues. Germline V CDR1 and CDR2: ENHRY, SYGVKD. Unmatched junction bases numbered 6, after V lost 5 bases and J lost 8 bases. CDR3 in amino acids: CAISPSGGVYEQFF. The CDR3, as DNA: TGTGCCATCAGTCCTAGCGGGGGAGTCTATGAGCAGTTCTTC.

The V and J genes are TRBV29-1 and TRBJ2-1, with D tentatively TRBD1 (6 bases). V dropped 4 bases and J dropped 5 bases, with 15 bases sitting between them. The germline V gene has CDR1 SQVTM and CDR2 ANQGSEA. The CDR3 length is 14 residues. The CDR3 bases are TGCAGCGTTGGAACAGGGAACGGTCACAATGAGCAGTTCTTC. Protein: CSVGTGNGHNEQFF.

V and J are TRBV6-5 and TRBJ2-1; TRBD2 matches 16 bases. This CDR3 region has 16 residues. Germline V lookup: CDR1 MNHEY, CDR2 SVGAGI. The ends lost 4 bases at V and 7 bases at J; junction bases unmatched: 4. The CDR3 is CASSSGTSGRVNEQFF. The CDR3 bases are TGTGCCAGCAGTTCCGGGACTAGCGGGAGGGTTAATGAGCAGTTCTTC.

This chain joins TRBV12-3 or TRBV12-4 and TRBJ2-3; D not resolved. This CDR3 spans 12 amino acids. The V end was cut by 6 bases, the J end by 7 bases, with 11 bases between. CDR3 sequence: CASSSTENTQYF. DNA of the CDR3: TGTGCCAGCAGCTCCACTGAGAATACGCAGTATTTT.

The gene calls are TRBV12-3 or TRBV12-4 and TRBJ1-2, with 7 bases identical to TRBD1. J gave up 4 bases and V 1 base, and 0 bases lay outside the gene matches. The CDR3 has 13 residues. This CDR3 reads CASSLGDSYGYTF. CDR3 in DNA: TGTGCCAGCAGTTTAGGGGACAGCTATGGCTACACCTTC.